This TCR beta chain derives from a study of T-cell memory formation after mild COVID-19. TCRdb re-called the 5' RACE reads with MiXCR, one entry per CDR3 protein. This repertoire shows some 150,000 distinct CDR3 sequences, under 30% found once; its top ten account for roughly 24%. CDR1 and CDR2 from the germline V gene are LNHDA and SQIVND (reference sequence). The V segment lost 0 bases and the J segment 3 bases; nucleotides outside the gene matches: 0. This CDR3 contains 14 residues. This clonotype was seen more than once but under ten times. This receptor was obtained from an adult woman who had mild COVID-19 (a few samples of this study predate the infection). Cell type and time point are not known. The sequenced sample was PBMCs or a T cell subset sorted from them (not recorded which). The chain joins TRBV19 to TRBJ1-2; 8 positions agree with TRBD1. The CDR3: CASSIDRGHYGYTF. The CDR3 coding sequence is TGTGCCAGTAGTATAGACAGGGGGCACTATGGCTACACCTTC.